This T cell receptor beta chain was sequenced during a study of cytomegalovirus exposure and HLA in healthy donors. The PCR employed 60 Vbeta primers together with 13 Jbeta primers. Only in-frame clones appear in the TCRdb table, and some are missing; sequencing was by immunoSEQ multiplex PCR. The table shows around 190,000 clones, with over 60% occurring only once. Study-level findings and limits: Sequences of the TCR beta chain were said to predict the HLA-A and HLA-B alleles of most subjects accurately. Compared with the roughly 700-donor mean, an Asian-associated ancestry cluster reportedly had fewer N-insertions, according to a later analysis. The study had only CMV serostatus as immune exposure information. In a later analysis, at a false discovery rate of 0.05, 15,000 to 20,000 TCR beta sequences matched HLA alleles.

Worth noting for this clone: Its target is unknown.

This sequence originates from a woman aged 40 to 55 in good health and CMV-seronegative. Sequences were obtained from PBMCs.

In DNA, the CDR3 is TGTGCCTACCGGACAGGGTCATTGCACACAGATACGCAGTATTTT. It encodes CAYRTGSLHTDTQYF. This chain connects TRBV30 to TRBJ2-3; 8 bases align to TRBD1. Germline CDR1 and CDR2: GTSNPN and SVGIG (reference sequence). The CDR3 has 15 amino acids. V was clipped by 7 bases and J by 2 bases; unmatched bases: 11.